The T cell receptor (beta chain) described here comes from a study of blood T cell repertoires in COVID-19. Study at large: Samples taken during acute and convalescent COVID-19 were collected in the United States, Italy and Spain. Nucleic acid was either cDNA or gDNA, and it came from T cells, B-cell-depleted T cells, or PBMCs.

Authors' analysis steps: Amplification from reference gene primers served as the basis for estimated nucleated cell counts. Data came from immunoSEQ multiplex PCR; TCRdb stores just in-frame clones and leaves some out. V, J and clone size are those of that table, while D and trimming were read from the DNA. The data show roughly 310,000 clones, around nine tenths seen once. V lost 0 bases and J lost 8, with 11 bases in between. The CDR3 has 14 amino acids. Germline CDR1 reads SGHAT; CDR2 reads FQNNGV. This sequence joins TRBV11-2 and TRBJ2-1; D not resolved. The receptor's source is a woman between 50 and 59 years old with active or convalescent COVID-19. Sample: peripheral blood. The CDR3: CASSLEFSNYEQFF. The CDR3 DNA follows: TGTGCCAGCAGCTTAGAGTTTAGCAACTATGAGCAGTTCTTC.